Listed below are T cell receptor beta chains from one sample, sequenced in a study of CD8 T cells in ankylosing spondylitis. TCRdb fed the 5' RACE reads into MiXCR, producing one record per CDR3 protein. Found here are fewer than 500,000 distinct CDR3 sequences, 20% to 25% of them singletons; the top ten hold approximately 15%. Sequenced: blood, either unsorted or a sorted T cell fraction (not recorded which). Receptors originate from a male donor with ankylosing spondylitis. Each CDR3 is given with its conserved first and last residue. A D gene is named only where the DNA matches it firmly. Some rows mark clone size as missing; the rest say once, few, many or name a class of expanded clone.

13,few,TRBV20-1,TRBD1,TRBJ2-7,CSAPRTGGFEQYF,TGCAGTGCTCCCCGGACAGGGGGCTTCGAGCAGTACTTC
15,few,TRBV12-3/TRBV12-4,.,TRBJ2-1,CASLIRGAGYNEQFF,TGTGCCAGCCTTATCCGGGGGGCGGGTTACAATGAGCAGTTCTTC
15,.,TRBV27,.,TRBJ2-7,CASSAQGRISYEQYF,TGTGCCAGCAGTGCTCAGGGGCGAATCTCCTACGAGCAGTACTTC
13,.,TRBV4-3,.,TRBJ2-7,CASSQELMLEQYF,TGCGCCAGCAGCCAAGAGCTAATGCTTGAGCAGTACTTC
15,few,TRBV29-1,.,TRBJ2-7,CSVRVQGIEAYEQYF,TGCAGCGTACGCGTCCAGGGAATCGAAGCCTACGAGCAGTACTTC
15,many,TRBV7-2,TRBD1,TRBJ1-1,CASSFTGGVDTEAFF,TGTGCCAGCAGCTTTACAGGGGGCGTGGACACTGAAGCTTTCTTT
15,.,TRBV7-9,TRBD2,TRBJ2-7,CASSLSAGVGYEQYF,TGTGCCAGCAGCTTGTCGGCGGGAGTGGGGTACGAGCAGTACTTC
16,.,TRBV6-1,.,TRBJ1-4,CASRDAQQATNEKLFF,TGTGCCAGCCGGGACGCTCAACAAGCAACTAATGAAAAACTGTTTTTT
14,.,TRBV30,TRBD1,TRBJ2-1,CAWKDRVFYNEQFF,TGTGCCTGGAAGGACAGGGTTTTTTACAATGAGCAGTTCTTC
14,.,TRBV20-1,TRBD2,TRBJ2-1,CSARTSGRPNEQFF,TGCAGTGCACGGACTAGCGGGAGACCCAATGAGCAGTTCTTC
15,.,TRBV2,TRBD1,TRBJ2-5,CASSLGTGVGETQYF,TGTGCCAGCAGTCTAGGGACAGGGGTTGGGGAGACCCAGTACTTC
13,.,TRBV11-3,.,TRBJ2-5,CASSSVRGETQYF,TGTGCCAGCAGCTCGGTTCGCGGGGAGACCCAGTACTTC
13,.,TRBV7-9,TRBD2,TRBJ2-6,CARGLTGANVLTF,TGTGCCAGGGGACTAACTGGGGCCAACGTCCTGACTTTC
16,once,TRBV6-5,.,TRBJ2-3,CASSYGGLRGTDTQYF,TGTGCCAGCAGTTACGGGGGGCTGAGGGGCACAGATACGCAGTATTTT
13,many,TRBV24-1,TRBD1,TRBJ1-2,CATSTGALVGYTF,TGTGCCACCTCGACAGGGGCCCTGGTAGGCTACACCTTC
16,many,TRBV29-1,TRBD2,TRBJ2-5,CSVELGREAYRETQYF,TGCAGCGTTGAGCTTGGGCGGGAGGCATATCGGGAGACCCAGTACTTC
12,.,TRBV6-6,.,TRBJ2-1,CASSYSSNEQFF,TGTGCCAGCAGTTACAGTAGCAATGAGCAGTTCTTC
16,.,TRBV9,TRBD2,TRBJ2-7,CASSEGLAGASYEQYF,TGTGCCAGCAGCGAGGGACTAGCGGGAGCCTCCTACGAGCAGTACTTC
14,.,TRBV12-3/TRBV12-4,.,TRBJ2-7,CASNPQGPSYEQYF,TGTGCCAGCAACCCACAGGGTCCCTCCTACGAGCAGTACTTC
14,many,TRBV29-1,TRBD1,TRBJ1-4,CSVALLGTGEKLFF,TGCAGCGTTGCCCTCTTAGGGACAGGGGAAAAACTGTTTTTT
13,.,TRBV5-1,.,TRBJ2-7,CASSLPGGYEQYF,TGCGCCAGCAGCTTACCAGGGGGGTACGAGCAGTACTTC
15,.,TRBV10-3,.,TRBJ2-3,CAIREGRRSTDTQYF,TGTGCCATCAGAGAAGGACGGCGGAGCACAGATACGCAGTATTTT
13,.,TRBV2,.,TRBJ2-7,CASSGGPNYEQYF,TGTGCCAGCAGTGGGGGCCCCAACTACGAGCAGTACTTC
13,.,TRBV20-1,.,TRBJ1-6,CSARGRDNSPLHF,TGCAGTGCTAGGGGACGGGATAATTCACCCCTCCACTTT
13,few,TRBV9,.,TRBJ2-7,CASSVGGSYEQYF,TGTGCCAGCAGCGTAGGCGGATCCTACGAGCAGTACTTC
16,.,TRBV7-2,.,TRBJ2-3,CASSSQPRGSADTQYF,TGTGCCAGCAGTTCACAACCTAGGGGTAGCGCAGATACGCAGTATTTT
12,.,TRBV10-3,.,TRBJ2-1,CANGDSYNEQFF,TGTGCCAACGGAGACTCCTACAATGAGCAGTTCTTC
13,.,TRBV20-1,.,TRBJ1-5,CSAAGNSNQPQHF,TGCAGTGCTGCAGGTAATAGCAATCAGCCCCAGCATTTT
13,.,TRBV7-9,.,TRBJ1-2,CASSSRIFYGYTF,TGTGCCAGCAGCTCGAGAATCTTTTATGGCTACACCTTC
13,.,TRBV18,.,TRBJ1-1,CASSPPREAQAFF,TGTGCCAGCTCACCACCGAGGGAGGCACAAGCTTTCTTT
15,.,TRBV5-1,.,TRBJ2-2,CASSSTAELAGELFF,TGCGCCAGCAGCTCGACTGCGGAATTGGCCGGGGAGCTGTTTTTT
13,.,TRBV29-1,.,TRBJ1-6,CSVKLQGNSPLHF,TGCAGCGTTAAGTTGCAGGGTAATTCACCCCTCCACTTT
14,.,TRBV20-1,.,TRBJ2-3,CSARDGGRTDTQYF,TGCAGTGCTAGAGATGGGGGGCGCACAGATACGCAGTATTTT
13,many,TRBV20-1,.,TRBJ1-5,CSARAEADQPQHF,TGCAGTGCTAGAGCGGAGGCGGACCAGCCCCAGCATTTT
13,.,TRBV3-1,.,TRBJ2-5,CASGGTPGGSQYF,TGTGCCAGCGGCGGGACTCCCGGCGGGTCCCAGTACTTC
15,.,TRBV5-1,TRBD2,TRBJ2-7,CASSLDASGSFEQYF,TGCGCCAGCAGCTTGGATGCTAGCGGGAGCTTCGAGCAGTACTTC
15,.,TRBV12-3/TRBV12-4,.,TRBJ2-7,CASRRTGSPTYEQYF,TGTGCCAGCAGAAGAACAGGATCCCCCACCTACGAGCAGTACTTC
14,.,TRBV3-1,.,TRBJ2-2,CASSQREYSGELFF,TGTGCCAGCAGTCAACGGGAGTACTCCGGGGAGCTGTTTTTT
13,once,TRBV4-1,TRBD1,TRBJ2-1,CASSLGARDRAVF,TGCGCCAGCAGCCTAGGAGCCCGGGACAGGGCGGTCTTC
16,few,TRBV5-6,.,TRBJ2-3,CASSIPITGAADTQYF,TGTGCCAGCAGCATCCCGATCACGGGCGCGGCAGATACGCAGTATTTT
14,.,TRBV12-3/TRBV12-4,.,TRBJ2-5,CASSLRSREETQYF,TGTGCCAGCAGTTTAAGGTCCCGGGAAGAGACCCAGTACTTC
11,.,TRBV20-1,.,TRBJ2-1,CLWGGGNEQFF,TGCTTGTGGGGGGGCGGCAATGAGCAGTTCTTC
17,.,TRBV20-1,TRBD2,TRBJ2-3,CSARDKVGLAVTDTQYF,TGCAGTGCTAGAGATAAGGTGGGACTAGCGGTCACAGATACGCAGTATTTT
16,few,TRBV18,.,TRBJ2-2,CASSPVNTGNTGELFF,TGTGCCAGCTCACCGGTTAACACCGGGAACACCGGGGAGCTGTTTTTT
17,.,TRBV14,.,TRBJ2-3,CASSQEGLANRTDTQYF,TGTGCCAGCAGCCAAGAAGGGCTAGCGAACCGCACAGATACGCAGTATTTT
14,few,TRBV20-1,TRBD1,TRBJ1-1,CSASFGQGSTEAFF,TGCAGTGCTAGTTTCGGACAGGGTTCCACTGAAGCTTTCTTT
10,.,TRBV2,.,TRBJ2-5,CASRGGTQYF,TGTGCCAGCAGGGGCGGGACCCAGTACTTC
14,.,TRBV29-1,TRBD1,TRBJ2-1,CSATGTGTVNEQFF,TGCAGCGCCACCGGGACAGGGACGGTCAATGAGCAGTTCTTC
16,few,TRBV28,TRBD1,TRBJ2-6,CASSLYGTVGANVLTF,TGTGCCAGCAGTTTATACGGGACAGTTGGGGCCAACGTCCTGACTTTC
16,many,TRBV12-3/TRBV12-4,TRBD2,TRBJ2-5,CASSHYAGGFQETQYF,TGTGCCAGCAGTCACTACGCGGGAGGGTTCCAAGAGACCCAGTACTTC
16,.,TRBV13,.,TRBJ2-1,CASSPLDDSSYNEQFF,TGTGCCAGCAGCCCACTGGACGATAGCTCCTACAATGAGCAGTTCTTC
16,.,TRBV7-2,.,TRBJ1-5,CASRTDRRRSNQPQHF,TGTGCCAGCAGAACGGACAGACGAAGGAGCAATCAGCCCCAGCATTTT